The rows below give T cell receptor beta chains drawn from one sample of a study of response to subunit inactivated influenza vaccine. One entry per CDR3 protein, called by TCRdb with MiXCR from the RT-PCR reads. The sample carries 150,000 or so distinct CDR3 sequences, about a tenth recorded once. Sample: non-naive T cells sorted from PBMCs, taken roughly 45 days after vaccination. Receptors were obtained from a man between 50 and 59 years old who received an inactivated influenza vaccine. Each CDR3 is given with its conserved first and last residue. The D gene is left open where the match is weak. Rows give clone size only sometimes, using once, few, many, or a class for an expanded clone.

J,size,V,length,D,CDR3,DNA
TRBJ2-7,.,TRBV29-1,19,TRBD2,CSVGGWTSGRALYSYEQYF,TGCAGCGTTGGAGGGTGGACTAGCGGGAGGGCCCTTTACTCCTACGAGCAGTACTTC
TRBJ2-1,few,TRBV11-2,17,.,CASSRRTASLTYNEQFF,TGTGCCAGCAGCCGCAGGACAGCCTCCTTGACCTACAATGAGCAGTTCTTC
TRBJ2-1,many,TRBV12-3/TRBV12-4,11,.,CASSLVGEQFF,TGTGCCAGCAGTTTAGTGGGAGAGCAGTTCTTC
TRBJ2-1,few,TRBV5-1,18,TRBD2,CASSPGTSGSLRVNEQFF,TGCGCCAGCAGCCCCGGGACTAGCGGGAGTTTGAGGGTTAATGAGCAGTTCTTC
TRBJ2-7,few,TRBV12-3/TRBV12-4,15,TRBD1,CASSPRQGGRYEQYF,TGTGCCAGCAGTCCAAGACAGGGCGGCCGTTACGAGCAGTACTTC
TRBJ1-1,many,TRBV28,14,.,CASSVPQGHTEAFF,TGTGCCAGCAGTGTCCCGCAGGGTCACACTGAAGCTTTCTTT
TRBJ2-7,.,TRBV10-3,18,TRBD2,CATGQIPLAGGPESEQYF,TGTGCCACCGGACAGATCCCATTAGCGGGGGGGCCTGAGAGCGAGCAGTACTTC
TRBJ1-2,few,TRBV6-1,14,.,CASSEQTFFYGYTF,TGTGCCAGCAGTGAACAGACATTCTTCTATGGCTACACCTTC
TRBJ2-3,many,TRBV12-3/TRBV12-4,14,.,CASSPGRKRDTQYF,TGTGCCAGCAGTCCGGGTCGGAAGCGGGATACGCAGTATTTT
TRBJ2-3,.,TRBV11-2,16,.,CASSLGEGRWTDTQYF,TGTGCCAGCAGCTTAGGAGAAGGCCGGTGGACAGATACGCAGTATTTT
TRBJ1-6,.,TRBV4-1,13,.,CASSQGLSSPLHF,TGCGCCAGCAGCCAAGGATTGAGTTCACCCCTCCACTTT
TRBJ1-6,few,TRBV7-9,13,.,CASSLKSNSPLHF,TGTGCCAGCAGCTTAAAGTCTAATTCACCCCTCCACTTT
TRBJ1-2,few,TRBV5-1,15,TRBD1,CASSAGQGRDYGYTF,TGCGCCAGCAGCGCTGGACAGGGGAGGGACTATGGCTACACCTTC
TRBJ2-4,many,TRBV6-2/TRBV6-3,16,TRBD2,CASSYSKTSGDYIQYF,TGTGCCAGCAGTTACTCGAAGACTAGCGGGGATTACATTCAGTACTTC
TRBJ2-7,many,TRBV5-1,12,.,CASSPSFYEQYF,TGCGCCAGCAGCCCATCCTTTTACGAGCAGTACTTC
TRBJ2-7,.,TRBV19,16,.,CASSQEGQTPYYEQYF,TGTGCCAGTAGCCAAGAGGGACAAACGCCGTACTACGAGCAGTACTTC
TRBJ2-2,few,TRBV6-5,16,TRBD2,CASSFVLAGESGELFF,TGTGCCAGCAGTTTCGTACTAGCGGGAGAGAGCGGGGAGCTGTTTTTT
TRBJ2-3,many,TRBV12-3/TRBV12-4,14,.,CASRYLQGADTQYF,TGTGCCAGCAGGTACTTACAGGGAGCGGATACGCAGTATTTT
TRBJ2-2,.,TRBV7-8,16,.,CASSLRVSWGTGELFF,TGTGCCAGCAGCTTAAGGGTCTCCTGGGGCACCGGGGAGCTGTTTTTT
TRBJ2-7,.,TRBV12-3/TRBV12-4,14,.,CASSAGTPTYEQYF,TGTGCCAGCAGTGCCGGGACACCAACCTACGAGCAGTACTTC
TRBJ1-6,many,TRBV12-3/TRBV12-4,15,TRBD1,CASSELQGGISPLHF,TGTGCCAGCAGTGAGCTACAGGGGGGAATCTCACCCCTCCACTTT
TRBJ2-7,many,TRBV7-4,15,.,CASSPRGLLRREQYF,TGTGCCAGCAGCCCGAGGGGACTCTTACGCAGGGAGCAGTACTTC
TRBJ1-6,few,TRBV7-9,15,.,CASSLHSEKNSPLHF,TGTGCCAGCAGCTTACATTCAGAAAAAAATTCACCCCTCCACTTT
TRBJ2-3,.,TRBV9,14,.,CASSTLGVADTQYF,TGTGCCAGCAGCACCCTTGGGGTCGCAGATACGCAGTATTTT
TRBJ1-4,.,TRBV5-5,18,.,CASSLAFSTSATNEKLFF,TGTGCCAGCAGCTTGGCGTTCAGTACCTCCGCAACTAATGAAAAACTGTTTTTT
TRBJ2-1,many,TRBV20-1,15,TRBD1,CSARGTGSTYNEQFF,TGCAGTGCTAGAGGGACAGGCAGTACCTACAATGAGCAGTTCTTC